This record looks at one TCR beta chain sequence and its context. The data originate from a study of blood T cell repertoires in COVID-19. Looking at the study overall: Samples taken during acute and convalescent COVID-19 were collected in the United States, Italy and Spain.

As processed by the authors: Estimates of nucleated cell counts were drawn from the amplification of reference gene primers. The repertoire was sequenced with immunoSEQ multiplex PCR; TCRdb's copy has only in-frame clones and lacks some. V and J calls and clone size come straight from that table; D and trimming were deduced from the DNA. The profile shows about 300,000 clones, approximately 90% of them singletons. This CDR3 contains 13 residues. From germline, CDR1 is GTSNPN and CDR2 SVGIG (reference sequence). V trimming: 8 bases; J trimming: 5 bases; junction bases outside the gene matches: 7. Recruited during active infection, patients (from Seattle) were subsequently followed longitudinally.

The chain links TRBV30 to TRBJ2-7; TRBD1 matches at 12 bases. The receptor comes from a woman aged 30 to 39 with COVID-19, enrolled during active disease. The sequenced material came from peripheral blood. CDR3 sequence: CAGRDRGPHEQYF. The CDR3 nucleotides read TGTGCCGGCCGGGACAGGGGGCCCCACGAGCAGTACTTC.